This T cell receptor beta chain was identified in a study of T cell repertoires in cytomegalovirus infection. Study information: An indication of both CMV infection and matching HLA type came from public TCR beta signatures. Overall study findings and caveats: HLA-C-restricted, CMV-specific TCR beta clonotypes were dominant ex vivo. CMV carriers with the relevant HLA were identified by cumulative public TCR beta family frequency.

TCRdb called the reads again in MiXCR, with one record for every CDR3 protein. The table has 700,000 to 850,000 distinct CDR3 sequences, about 31% seen once; the top ten hold around 12%. V gave up 8 bases and J gave up 3 bases, with 10 bases separating them. CDR3 length equals 13 residues. Germline values: CDR1 MNHNY, CDR2 SVGAGI (reference sequence). Only a few counts were recorded for this clonotype. Its antigen is currently unknown. This sample comprised cultured CD8+ T cells from PBMCs, obtained from culture after CMV antigen stimulation. The TCR originated in a human donor in good health (CMV status not recorded). Some clones in this sample may be carry-over from other donors' samples. The V gene is TRBV6-6, the J gene TRBJ2-2; possibly TRBD2 for D (6 bases). CDR3 DNA sequence: TGTGCCAGCGGAGGGGAATACACCGGGGAGCTGTTTTTT. Translating gives CASGGEYTGELFF.